This is a list of T cell receptor beta chains from one sample in a study of PD-1 and CTLA-4 blockade in melanoma. Clones were sequenced by immunoSEQ multiplex PCR, and TCRdb holds only the in-frame ones, with some missing. This sample carries around 32,000 clones, 85% to 90% of them seen once, and the ten largest clones take around 8.5%. The sequenced sample was CD8+ T cells from peripheral blood, obtained before anti-PD-1 treatment. All receptors come from a human donor with melanoma. Each CDR3 is given with its conserved first and last residue. The order of the fields is V gene, J gene, D gene, clone size, CDR3 DNA, CDR3 protein. A D gene is named only where the DNA matches it firmly. Clone size is stated in some rows and not others, as once, few, many or a class when expanded.

V gene: TRBV9
J gene: TRBJ1-3
D gene: -
clone size: -
CDR3 DNA: TGTGCCAGCAGCGTAGGAGGGGATAGAAGAAACACCATATATTTT
CDR3 protein: CASSVGGDRRNTIYF

V gene: TRBV24-1
J gene: TRBJ1-5
D gene: -
clone size: -
CDR3 DNA: TGTGCCACCTCAGGGAGCGATAGCAATCAGCCCCAGCATTTT
CDR3 protein: CATSGSDSNQPQHF

V gene: TRBV6-2/TRBV6-3
J gene: TRBJ1-1
D gene: -
clone size: -
CDR3 DNA: TGTGCCAGCAACCCTGGGCTTACGGCGGCTGAAGCTTTCTTT
CDR3 protein: CASNPGLTAAEAFF

V gene: TRBV30
J gene: TRBJ1-2
D gene: -
clone size: -
CDR3 DNA: TGTGCCTGGAGTGTGATGGGGAACTATGGCTACACCTTC
CDR3 protein: CAWSVMGNYGYTF

V gene: TRBV7-9
J gene: TRBJ2-7
D gene: -
clone size: -
CDR3 DNA: TGTGCCAGCAGTCCGGACCCTAGCTCCTACGAGCAGTACTTC
CDR3 protein: CASSPDPSSYEQYF

V gene: TRBV6-5
J gene: TRBJ2-1
D gene: -
clone size: -
CDR3 DNA: TGTGCCAGCAGTTACGCACTGACAGACGAGCAGTTCTTC
CDR3 protein: CASSYALTDEQFF

V gene: TRBV6-1
J gene: TRBJ2-2
D gene: TRBD1
clone size: few
CDR3 DNA: TGTGCCAGCAGTGAACTGGGACAGGAGGGCACCGGGGAGCTGTTTTTT
CDR3 protein: CASSELGQEGTGELFF

V gene: TRBV27
J gene: TRBJ2-3
D gene: -
clone size: -
CDR3 DNA: TGTGCCAGCAGTTTATCCCAGATTAGCACAGATACGCAGTATTTT
CDR3 protein: CASSLSQISTDTQYF

V gene: TRBV5-8
J gene: TRBJ2-3
D gene: -
clone size: -
CDR3 DNA: TGTGCCAGCAACCTTGGTCAACAGGATACGCAGTATTTT
CDR3 protein: CASNLGQQDTQYF

V gene: TRBV6-1
J gene: TRBJ2-7
D gene: -
clone size: -
CDR3 DNA: TGTGCCAGCAGTGAAACCGAGTGGGGGAACTACGAGCAGTACTTC
CDR3 protein: CASSETEWGNYEQYF

V gene: TRBV6-5
J gene: TRBJ1-1
D gene: -
clone size: -
CDR3 DNA: TGTGCCAGCAGTCCTGAGGTACGGATGAACACTGAAGCTTTCTTT
CDR3 protein: CASSPEVRMNTEAFF

V gene: TRBV5-1
J gene: TRBJ2-1
D gene: TRBD2
clone size: -
CDR3 DNA: TGCGCCAGCAGACTACTAGCGGGAGACGGCAATGAGCAGTTCTTC
CDR3 protein: CASRLLAGDGNEQFF

V gene: TRBV29-1
J gene: TRBJ2-7
D gene: TRBD1
clone size: -
CDR3 DNA: TGCAGCGTTGGGGGACAGGGGGAGGGCGAGCAGTACTTC
CDR3 protein: CSVGGQGEGEQYF

V gene: TRBV27
J gene: TRBJ2-7
D gene: TRBD2
clone size: -
CDR3 DNA: TGTGCCAGCAGTTCCCTTAGCGGGTACTCCTACGAGCAGTACTTC
CDR3 protein: CASSSLSGYSYEQYF

V gene: TRBV5-4
J gene: TRBJ2-1
D gene: TRBD2
clone size: -
CDR3 DNA: TGTGCCAGCAGCTTCCAACTAGCGGGATCCAATGAGCAGTTCTTC
CDR3 protein: CASSFQLAGSNEQFF

V gene: TRBV4-1
J gene: TRBJ1-2
D gene: -
clone size: few
CDR3 DNA: TGCGCCAGCAGCTCCCGAAGTTACATTGGCTACACCTTC
CDR3 protein: CASSSRSYIGYTF

V gene: TRBV7-8
J gene: TRBJ1-2
D gene: -
clone size: -
CDR3 DNA: TGTGCCAGCAGCTCAGCGGGGATGGCCGAGAACTATGGCTACACCTTC
CDR3 protein: CASSSAGMAENYGYTF

V gene: TRBV28
J gene: TRBJ1-1
D gene: -
clone size: -
CDR3 DNA: TGTGCCAGCAGATTGAACACTGAAGCTTTCTTT
CDR3 protein: CASRLNTEAFF

V gene: TRBV12-5
J gene: TRBJ1-3
D gene: -
clone size: -
CDR3 DNA: TGTGCTAGTGGTTTGGAGGGAGACTCTGGAAACACCATATATTTT
CDR3 protein: CASGLEGDSGNTIYF

V gene: TRBV29-1
J gene: TRBJ2-7
D gene: -
clone size: -
CDR3 DNA: TGCAGCGTTGAAGGGAATCACGAGCAGTACTTC
CDR3 protein: CSVEGNHEQYF

V gene: TRBV7-9
J gene: TRBJ1-4
D gene: -
clone size: few
CDR3 DNA: TGTGCCAGCAGCTTATCAGGGACGGATGAAAAACTGTTTTTT
CDR3 protein: CASSLSGTDEKLFF

V gene: TRBV19
J gene: TRBJ2-3
D gene: -
clone size: -
CDR3 DNA: TGTGCCAGTAGTATAAGAGGGAGCGTCGCAGATACGCAGTATTTT
CDR3 protein: CASSIRGSVADTQYF

V gene: TRBV27
J gene: TRBJ2-1
D gene: -
clone size: -
CDR3 DNA: TGTGCCAGCAGTTTAGGAAGCAACTACAATGAGCAGTTCTTC
CDR3 protein: CASSLGSNYNEQFF

V gene: TRBV7-9
J gene: TRBJ1-2
D gene: -
clone size: -
CDR3 DNA: TGTGCCAGCAGCTCAGAAATCTCAGGATTCAACTATGGCTACACCTTC
CDR3 protein: CASSSEISGFNYGYTF

V gene: TRBV2
J gene: TRBJ1-5
D gene: -
clone size: -
CDR3 DNA: TGTGCCAGCAGGGGCACGCCAGAGCAGCCCCAGCATTTT
CDR3 protein: CASRGTPEQPQHF

V gene: TRBV5-1
J gene: TRBJ1-3
D gene: -
clone size: -
CDR3 DNA: TGCGCCAGCAGCTTGGCCGGGGGCTCTGGAAACACCATATATTTT
CDR3 protein: CASSLAGGSGNTIYF

V gene: TRBV27
J gene: TRBJ2-1
D gene: TRBD2
clone size: -
CDR3 DNA: TGTGCCAGCAGTATAGCGGGGGGCTACAATGAGCAGTTCTTC
CDR3 protein: CASSIAGGYNEQFF

V gene: TRBV14
J gene: TRBJ2-7
D gene: -
clone size: -
CDR3 DNA: TGTGCCAGCAGCCAAGGGGGGACGATCCCCTACGAGCAGTACTTC
CDR3 protein: CASSQGGTIPYEQYF

V gene: TRBV6-5
J gene: TRBJ1-3
D gene: -
clone size: -
CDR3 DNA: TGTGCCAGCAGACAGAGCTCTGGAAACACCATATATTTT
CDR3 protein: CASRQSSGNTIYF

V gene: TRBV5-1
J gene: TRBJ2-7
D gene: -
clone size: -
CDR3 DNA: TGCGCCAGCCGACCCCGGGACGGAATGACCTACGAGCAGTACTTC
CDR3 protein: CASRPRDGMTYEQYF

V gene: TRBV6-6
J gene: TRBJ2-7
D gene: -
clone size: -
CDR3 DNA: TGTGCCAGCGGGGAAGGCTACGAGCAGTACTTC
CDR3 protein: CASGEGYEQYF

V gene: TRBV6-6
J gene: TRBJ2-7
D gene: TRBD2
clone size: once
CDR3 DNA: TGTGCCAGCAGTTTCACGAAGCGGGAGCTCTCCTACGAGCAGTACTTC
CDR3 protein: CASSFTKRELSYEQYF

V gene: TRBV6-5
J gene: TRBJ1-5
D gene: -
clone size: -
CDR3 DNA: TGTGCCAGCAGAATAAAACCTAGCAATCAGCCCCAGCATTTT
CDR3 protein: CASRIKPSNQPQHF

V gene: TRBV6-1
J gene: TRBJ2-1
D gene: TRBD2
clone size: -
CDR3 DNA: TGTGCCAGCAGTGACCGAGGACTAGCGGGAAAGTTCTTC
CDR3 protein: CASSDRGLAGKFF

V gene: TRBV13
J gene: TRBJ2-7
D gene: -
clone size: -
CDR3 DNA: TGTGCCAGCAGCCTGAGTGGGTACGAGCAGTACTTC
CDR3 protein: CASSLSGYEQYF

V gene: TRBV4-1
J gene: TRBJ2-3
D gene: TRBD2
clone size: -
CDR3 DNA: TGCGCCAGCAGCCCTATAAGCGGGGAGCGAGATACGCAGTATTTT
CDR3 protein: CASSPISGERDTQYF

V gene: TRBV7-9
J gene: TRBJ1-2
D gene: -
clone size: -
CDR3 DNA: TGTGCCAGCAGCTTAGCGAGTGTCCTAGCTAACTATGGCTACACCTTC
CDR3 protein: CASSLASVLANYGYTF

V gene: TRBV30
J gene: TRBJ1-2
D gene: -
clone size: -
CDR3 DNA: TGTGCCCTCAGTAGGGGCCTTAACTATGGCTACACCTTC
CDR3 protein: CALSRGLNYGYTF

V gene: TRBV9
J gene: TRBJ2-1
D gene: TRBD2
clone size: -
CDR3 DNA: TGTGCCAGCAACTCCGGTACGGGACTAGCGGGAGTTGGGCAGTTCTTC
CDR3 protein: CASNSGTGLAGVGQFF

V gene: TRBV14
J gene: TRBJ2-7
D gene: -
clone size: -
CDR3 DNA: TGTGCCAGCAGCCAAGATCCTGAACAACTCTACGAGCAGTACTTC
CDR3 protein: CASSQDPEQLYEQYF

V gene: TRBV24-1
J gene: TRBJ2-7
D gene: -
clone size: -
CDR3 DNA: TGTGCCACCAGTGAGTTGGACTACGGGGAGCAGTACTTC
CDR3 protein: CATSELDYGEQYF

V gene: TRBV6-5
J gene: TRBJ2-2
D gene: TRBD2
clone size: -
CDR3 DNA: TGTGCCAGCAGAAAGCGGGGGGCGCCCGGGGAGCTGTTTTTT
CDR3 protein: CASRKRGAPGELFF